A single sample is the source of the 9 T cell receptor beta chains below, sequenced in a study of blood T cell repertoires in COVID-19. Method: immunoSEQ multiplex PCR; TCRdb's copy keeps in-frame clones and lacks some. This repertoire shows about 36,000 clones, 78% found once; its top ten account for about 30%. Sequencing was performed on peripheral blood. The source of these receptors is a man in his sixties with acute or convalescent COVID-19.

The J gene is TRBJ2-7, the V gene TRBV30; 7 positions match TRBD2. J lost 0 bases, V lost 5 bases, and 1 base had no gene match. The CDR3 sequence is 12 residues long. CDR1 GTSNPN and CDR2 SVGIG come from the germline V gene (reference sequence). CDR3 amino acids: CAWAGVSYEQYF. Here the CDR3 DNA reads TGTGCCTGGGCGGGAGTCTCCTACGAGCAGTACTTC.

The chain joins TRBV7-8 to TRBJ1-5, with a weak D call TRBD1 (6 bases). This CDR3 has 16 residues. Germline CDR1 reads SGHVS; CDR2 reads FQNEAQ. Deletions cut 0 bases from V and 0 bases from J, with 9 bases between. In nucleotides, the CDR3 is TGTGCCAGCAGCTTAGCGCCAGGGGATAGCAATCAGCCCCAGCATTTT. Translating it yields CASSLAPGDSNQPQHF.

The chain couples TRBV11-3 to TRBJ2-7, with TRBD2 as a possible D gene (6 bases). Germline CDR1 SGHNT, CDR2 YENEEA. The CDR3 extends over 17 amino acids. V gave up 2 bases and J gave up 0 bases, with 17 bases separating them. The CDR3 DNA sequence: TGTGCCAGCAGCTTATTGGACTGGACTACCAGCTCCTACGAGCAGTACTTC. Its protein is CASSLLDWTTSSYEQYF.

The V and J genes are TRBV7-9 and TRBJ1-1; D call uncertain. V gave up 9 bases and J gave up 1 base, with 6 bases separating them. In germline, CDR1 is SEHNR, CDR2 FQNEAQ (reference sequence). This CDR3 spans 11 amino acids. CDR3 DNA: TGTGCCAGTAGAGGGAACACTGAAGCTTTCTTT. It is translated as CASRGNTEAFF.

V gene TRBV5-4 combines with J gene TRBJ2-1, with 10 bases matching TRBD2. CDR1 SGHNT and CDR2 YYREEE come from the germline V gene (reference sequence). This CDR3 comprises 17 residues. Trimming took 0 bases from V and 8 from J; bases not matched to a gene: 11. The CDR3 reads CASSLAVSSGSGYEQFF. CDR3 DNA sequence: TGTGCCAGCAGCTTGGCCGTCTCTAGCGGGAGTGGGTATGAGCAGTTCTTC. Full variable domain (remainder filled in from reference TRBV5-4 and TRBJ2-1): ETGVTQSPTHLIKTRGQQVTLRCSSQSGHNTVSWYQQALGQGPQFIFQYYREEENGRGNFPPRFSGLQFPNYSSELNVNALELDDSALYLCASSLAVSSGSGYEQFFGPGTRLTVL.

The chain carries TRBV3-1 (or the pseudogene TRBV3-2) and TRBJ2-3; 12 bases are shared with TRBD2. Unmatched junction bases numbered 9, after V lost 4 bases and J lost 10 bases. Germline V gene lookup returns CDR1 LGHDT and CDR2 YNNKEL (reference sequence). This CDR3 comprises 15 residues. CDR3 amino acids: CASSPRQLAGGAQYF. Here the CDR3 DNA reads TGTGCCAGCAGCCCCCGGCAACTAGCGGGAGGAGCGCAGTATTTT.

The rearrangement joins TRBV5-1 to TRBJ2-7, with TRBD2 matching over 7 bases. The CDR3 runs 14 residues. Per the germline V gene, CDR1 is SGHRS and CDR2 is YFSETQ. The V gene end was trimmed by 0 bases and the J gene end by 5 bases; junction bases not matched to a gene: 5. The DNA for the CDR3 is TGCGCCAGCAGCTTGGCCGGGGGGATAGACGAGCAGTACTTC. Translation: CASSLAGGIDEQYF.

The gene calls are TRBV3-1 (or the pseudogene TRBV3-2) and TRBJ1-2; D possibly corresponds to TRBD1 (6 bases). From germline, CDR1 is LGHDT and CDR2 YNNKEL (reference sequence). V lost 1 base and J lost 1, with 10 bases in between. This CDR3 comprises 15 residues. DNA for the CDR3: TGTGCCAGCAGCCAAGGAACAGGGCGTAACTATGGCTACACCTTC. Protein product: CASSQGTGRNYGYTF.

The rearrangement joins TRBV2 to TRBJ1-2; D gene unclear. Germline CDR1 SNHLY, CDR2 FYNNEI. The germline V and J ends were trimmed by 0 bases and 8 bases, with 16 bases remaining between them. The CDR3 length is 15 residues. For the CDR3, the DNA is TGTGCCAGCAGTGAAGCGGCGGGCCCACCGGGAGGCTACACCTTC. Its translation: CASSEAAGPPGGYTF.